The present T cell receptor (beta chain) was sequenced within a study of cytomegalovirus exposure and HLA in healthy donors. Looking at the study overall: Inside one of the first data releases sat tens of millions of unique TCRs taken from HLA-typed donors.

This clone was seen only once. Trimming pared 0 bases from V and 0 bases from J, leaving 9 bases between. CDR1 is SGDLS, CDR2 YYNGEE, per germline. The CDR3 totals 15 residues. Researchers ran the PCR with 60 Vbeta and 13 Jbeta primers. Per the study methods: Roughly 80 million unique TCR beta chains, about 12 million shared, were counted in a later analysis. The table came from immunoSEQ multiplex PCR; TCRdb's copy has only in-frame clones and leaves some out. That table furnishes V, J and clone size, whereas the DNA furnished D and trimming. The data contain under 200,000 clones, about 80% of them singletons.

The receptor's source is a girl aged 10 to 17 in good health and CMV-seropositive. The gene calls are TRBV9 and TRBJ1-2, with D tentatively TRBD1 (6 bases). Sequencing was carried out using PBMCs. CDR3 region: CASSVGTAANYGYTF. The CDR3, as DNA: TGTGCCAGCAGCGTAGGGACAGCCGCTAACTATGGCTACACCTTC.